Each of the 6 T cell receptor beta chains below was sequenced from the same sample in a study of immune evolution from preneoplasia to lung adenocarcinoma. Only in-frame clones appear in the TCRdb table, and some are missing; sequencing was by immunoSEQ multiplex PCR. The sample gives 2,000 to 2,500 clones, around four fifths of which show up once; roughly 15% is in the top ten. Sequencing input: FFPE adjacent normal lung tissue. These receptors were collected from a person aged 55-80 years with lung adenocarcinoma.

The V and J genes are TRBV30 and TRBJ2-7; 10 nucleotides match TRBD1. The CDR3 is made up of 15 amino acids. Germline V gene lookup returns CDR1 GTSNPN and CDR2 SVGIG (reference sequence). With 0 bases clipped from V and 6 bases from J, the junction kept 8 bases outside the gene matches. In DNA, the CDR3 is TGTGCCTGGAGTGTACCGGGACAGGGGACCTTCGAGCAGTACTTC. Translating gives CAWSVPGQGTFEQYF.

The chain uses TRBV28 and TRBJ2-1; no reliable D call. The CDR3 is 11 residues long. V was cut by 4 bases and J by 7 bases, with 5 bases left in between. Germline values: CDR1 MDHEN, CDR2 SYDVKM. The CDR3 here is CASSWLNEQFF. Written as DNA, the CDR3 is TGTGCCAGCAGTTGGCTGAATGAGCAGTTCTTC.

The V gene is TRBV27, the J gene TRBJ1-5, with a possible D match to TRBD1 (5 bases). Germline-derived CDR1 and CDR2 are MNHEY and SMNVEV (reference sequence). This CDR3 contains 15 residues. V was trimmed by 3 bases and J by 0 bases, leaving 9 bases between them. In nucleotides, the CDR3 is TGTGCCAGCAGTTTCGGGGGACGTAGCAATCAGCCCCAGCATTTT. This sequence encodes CASSFGGRSNQPQHF.

This chain connects TRBV19 to TRBJ2-7, with D possibly being TRBD1 (5 bases). V was pared by 3 bases and J by 4 bases, with 16 bases between. CDR1 and CDR2 from the germline V gene are LNHDA and SQIVND (reference sequence). This CDR3 is 15 amino acids long. The CDR3 protein is CASSILQGSAYEQYF. CDR3 coding DNA: TGTGCCAGTAGTATTTTGCAGGGTTCCGCGTACGAGCAGTACTTC.

The V gene is TRBV18, the J gene TRBJ2-7; tentative D call: TRBD2 (6 bases). The V end lost 0 bases, the J end lost 5 bases, and 23 bases lay between the germline ends. Germline assignment: CDR1 KGHSH and CDR2 LQKENI. CDR3 length: 18 residues. Here the CDR3 DNA reads TGTGCCAGCTCACCACCTCTTACGACGGGGGTTGGTACGGACGAGCAGTACTTC. This codes for CASSPPLTTGVGTDEQYF.

The CDR3 DNA reads as TGTGCCAGCAGCTTAGTTGGGGGTAGCGTCACTGAAGCTTTCTTT. Its protein product is CASSLVGGSVTEAFF. The chain employs TRBV7-2 and TRBJ1-1; D is possibly TRBD1 (5 bases). V was trimmed by 1 base and J by 4 bases, leaving 13 bases between them. This CDR3 has 15 amino acids. Germline V gene sequence: CDR1 SGHTA, CDR2 FQGNSA.